This T cell receptor (beta chain) was documented in a study of cytomegalovirus exposure and HLA in healthy donors. Study-wide findings and caveats: An apparent linkage of common viral pathogens to several of the most significant clusters emerged in a later analysis. CMV serostatus was the only recorded immune exposure for donors. A later analysis linked a missense variant in DCLRE1C to the trimming of TCR beta V and J genes. HLA allele associations emerged for 16,951 TCR beta sequences in a later analysis, at 0.05 false discovery rate.

As concerns this clone: The antigen remains undetermined.

PCR used 60 Vbeta primers and 13 Jbeta primers. Generated by immunoSEQ multiplex PCR, the TCRdb table keeps only in-frame clones and is missing some. The data show around 130,000 clones, over 70% seen once. V dropped 0 bases and J dropped 3 bases, with 14 bases sitting between them. Germline V lookup: CDR1 LGHNT, CDR2 FRNRAP. This CDR3 spans 16 amino acids. V and J are TRBV12-5 and TRBJ1-1; no clear D. Material for sequencing was PBMCs. The TCR comes from a woman between 18 and 29 years old in good health and CMV-seronegative. The CDR3 sequence: CASGLVLRNWDTEAFF. In DNA form, the CDR3 reads TGTGCTAGTGGTTTGGTACTGAGGAATTGGGACACTGAAGCTTTCTTT.